A selection of T cell receptor beta chains follows, all from one sample in a study of blood T cell repertoires in COVID-19. Assay: immunoSEQ multiplex PCR; the TCRdb copy retains only in-frame clones and omits some. The profile shows around 250,000 clones, over 80% of them singletons. Sequencing was performed on PBMCs or T cells enriched from blood (not recorded which). All receptors come from a human donor in a cohort exposed to, infected with or recovered from COVID-19 (not recorded which). The donor label of this sample is uncertain. CDR3s include the opening cysteine and the closing phenylalanine or tryptophan. Fields, in order: D gene, clone size, V gene, J gene, CDR3 DNA, CDR3 protein. A D gene is named only where the DNA matches it firmly. Expanded clones get a size class; other rows say once, few or many, or leave the size out.

>NA|NA|TRBV27|TRBJ2-3
TGTGCCAGCAGTCCCCGAGGTGATACGCAGTATTTT
CASSPRGDTQYF
>NA|once|TRBV6-4|TRBJ2-7
TGTGCCAGCAGTGAAACGGGGCAGGGGTACGAGCAGTACTTC
CASSETGQGYEQYF
>NA|NA|TRBV19|TRBJ1-1
TGTGCCAGTAGTTCGCGACAGAACACTGAAGCTTTCTTT
CASSSRQNTEAFF
>NA|NA|TRBV19|TRBJ2-1
TGTGCCAGTAGTATCGCAGGGGACTCCTACAATGAGCAGTTCTTC
CASSIAGDSYNEQFF
>NA|NA|TRBV24-1|TRBJ1-4
TGTGCCACCAGTGATGCCGCAACCAGTAATGAAAAACTGTTTTTT
CATSDAATSNEKLFF
>NA|NA|TRBV5-1|TRBJ1-2
TGCGCCAGCAGCCCTAACAGGGTTCAGAATGGCTACACCTTC
CASSPNRVQNGYTF
>NA|NA|TRBV21-1|TRBJ2-1
TGTGCCAGCAGCCTAAAGCGGGGGGCATCCTCGAGGAATGAGCAGTTCTTC
CASSLKRGASSRNEQFF
>NA|NA|TRBV7-2|TRBJ2-1
TGTGCCAGCAGCTCCCGGCGGCAGGGCGCGGTCTTC
CASSSRRQGAVF
>TRBD1|NA|TRBV5-4|TRBJ2-1
TGTGCCAGCAGCCAGGACAGGGTAGGCGAGCAGTTCTTC
CASSQDRVGEQFF
>TRBD1|once|TRBV7-2|TRBJ1-2
TGTGCCAGCAGCTCAGGACAGGGTGGCTATGGCTACACCTTC
CASSSGQGGYGYTF
>TRBD2|once|TRBV5-1|TRBJ2-3
TGCGCCAGCAGCCCTGGTCTAGCGGTGAGATTCCTTAGCACAGATACGCAGTATTTT
CASSPGLAVRFLSTDTQYF
>TRBD2|NA|TRBV12-5|TRBJ2-1
TGTGCTAGTGGTTTGGCACGGGACTACCCCCCTAATGAGCAGTTCTTC
CASGLARDYPPNEQFF
>TRBD1|few|TRBV29-1|TRBJ1-3
TGCAGCGCTCGGGACAGTACAAACACCATATATTTT
CSARDSTNTIYF
>TRBD1|NA|TRBV13|TRBJ1-6
TGTGCCAGCAGCTCCGGGACAGGTGCTAATTCACCCCTCCACTTT
CASSSGTGANSPLHF
>NA|NA|TRBV6-5|TRBJ1-5
TGTGCCAGCGGGGAGTTAAGCCAGCCCCAGCATTTT
CASGELSQPQHF
>NA|once|TRBV6-5|TRBJ2-2
TGTGCCAGCGGCAGGGAGGTGAACACCGGGGAGCTGTTTTTT
CASGREVNTGELFF
>NA|NA|TRBV11-2|TRBJ2-2
TGTGCCAGCAGCCCGCCCGGGACTTCAACCGGGGAGCTGTTTTTT
CASSPPGTSTGELFF
>NA|NA|TRBV30|TRBJ2-1
TGTGCCTGGAGTGGGAGGGTGCAGTTCTTC
CAWSGRVQFF
>TRBD1|NA|TRBV24-1|TRBJ1-1
TGTGCCACCACAGACAGGGGAAACACTGAAGCTTTCTTT
CATTDRGNTEAFF
>TRBD1|NA|TRBV4-1|TRBJ1-5
TGCGCCAGCAGCCAAGAGTCAGGGGGCGCGGGTCAGCCCCAGCATTTT
CASSQESGGAGQPQHF
>NA|few|TRBV6-1|TRBJ1-2
TGTGCCAGCAGTGAACCGGGAATAGCTAACTATGGCTACACCTTC
CASSEPGIANYGYTF
>NA|NA|TRBV2|TRBJ1-6
TGTGCCAGCCGCATGCGAGCTGTCTCCTATAATTCACCCCTCCACTTT
CASRMRAVSYNSPLHF
>TRBD1|NA|TRBV30|TRBJ1-6
TGTGCCTGGAGTGGACCGGGACAGGATAATTCACCCCTCCACTTT
CAWSGPGQDNSPLHF
>NA|NA|TRBV6-5|TRBJ1-2
TGTGCCAGCAGTTACGGGGCCGCTCGGGGCTACACCTTC
CASSYGAARGYTF
>TRBD2|NA|TRBV11-3|TRBJ2-1
TGTGCCAGCAGCCAGGGACTAGCGGGGGATGAGCAGTTCTTC
CASSQGLAGDEQFF
>NA|NA|TRBV6-5|TRBJ2-7
TGTGCCAGCAGTTCAATTGGAGGGTCCTACGAGCAGTACTTC
CASSSIGGSYEQYF
>TRBD1|once|TRBV7-9|TRBJ2-3
TGTGCCAGCAGCTTATTGGGGCCTACGGCAGGGGGCAACACAGATACGCAGTATTTT
CASSLLGPTAGGNTDTQYF
>TRBD2|NA|TRBV14|TRBJ2-1
TGTGCCAGCAGCCAAGATTTAACTAGCGACAATGAGCAGTTCTTC
CASSQDLTSDNEQFF
>NA|once|TRBV5-4|TRBJ1-1
TGTGCCAGCAGGTTTGAGGGCGGTGGGGCTTTCTTT
CASRFEGGGAFF
>TRBD2|NA|TRBV14|TRBJ2-3
TGTGCCAGCAGCCACGGGTGGGGACTAGCGGGCACAGATACGCAGTATTTT
CASSHGWGLAGTDTQYF
>NA|NA|TRBV30|TRBJ1-2
TGTGCCTGGAGCGCTACAGGGTATGGCTACACCTTC
CAWSATGYGYTF
>TRBD1|NA|TRBV7-9|TRBJ1-4
TGTGCCAGCAGCTTATCGCGGGGACAGACTAGGGGCCGCAATGAAAAACTGTTTTTT
CASSLSRGQTRGRNEKLFF
>NA|NA|TRBV18|TRBJ1-3
TGTGCCAGCTCCGAAAACAACTCTGGAAACACCATATATTTT
CASSENNSGNTIYF
>TRBD1|once|TRBV5-1|TRBJ1-2
TGCGCCAGCAGCTTGGCCCCAGGGGGCGGCTATGGCTACACCTTC
CASSLAPGGGYGYTF
>NA|NA|TRBV4-1|TRBJ1-4
TGCGCCAGCAGCCAAGGAGAGACAGCGAATGAAAAACTGTTTTTT
CASSQGETANEKLFF
>TRBD1|NA|TRBV30|TRBJ2-7
TGTGCCTGGAGTGTTAAGGACAGGGGGACGGCCTACGAGCAGTACTTC
CAWSVKDRGTAYEQYF
>TRBD2|NA|TRBV27|TRBJ2-3
TGTGCCAGCAGTTTATTAGGACTAGCGTCCACAGATACGCAGTATTTT
CASSLLGLASTDTQYF
>TRBD1|NA|TRBV5-1|TRBJ1-2
TGCGCCAGCAGCTTACTAATTACAGGGGGCGCTGGCTATGGCTACACCTTC
CASSLLITGGAGYGYTF
>TRBD1|NA|TRBV4-1|TRBJ2-7
TGCGCCAGCAGCCCTGTAGAGGGGGCCTCCTACGAGCAGTACTTC
CASSPVEGASYEQYF